The 21 T cell receptor beta chains below all came from one sample that was sequenced in a study of T cell repertoires in ileal Crohn's disease. Method: immunoSEQ multiplex PCR; TCRdb's copy keeps in-frame clones and lacks some. The data show 7,000 to 9,500 clones, with roughly 96% seen just once and around 0.22% held by the top ten. The source material was ileal tissue. The receptors stem from an adult with Crohn's disease.

This chain joins TRBV2 and TRBJ2-7, with no clear D. The germline gives CDR1 SNHLY, CDR2 FYNNEI. Between the trimmed V and J ends, which lost 8 bases and 3 bases, there was a span of 11 bases. This CDR3 region has 12 residues. The CDR3 coding sequence is TGTGCCAGCGGGCAGACGCTCTACGAGCAGTACTTC. It encodes CASGQTLYEQYF.

The V gene is TRBV4-2, the J gene TRBJ1-2; D possibly corresponds to TRBD1 (6 bases). The CDR3 spans 16 residues. Germline loops: CDR1 LGHNA, CDR2 YNFKEQ. V was cut by 0 bases and J by 2 bases, with 13 bases left in between. Here the CDR3 reads CASSQEIAGANYGYTF. In DNA form, the CDR3 reads TGTGCCAGCAGCCAAGAAATAGCAGGGGCCAACTATGGCTACACCTTC.

The chain combines TRBV27 with TRBJ2-2, with 7 bases that match TRBD2. J lost 6 bases, V lost 2 bases, and 12 bases had no gene match. CDR1 is MNHEY and CDR2 is SMNVEV in the germline V gene (reference sequence). The CDR3 is 17 amino acids. CDR3 nucleotide sequence: TGTGCCAGCAGTTTACTCTCGTCCTCGGGAGGCGCCGGGGAGCTGTTTTTT. This codes for CASSLLSSSGGAGELFF.

This chain uses TRBV7-3 with TRBJ1-4, with 7 bases aligning to TRBD1. Germline assignment: CDR1 SGHTA and CDR2 FQGTGA. This CDR3 contains 13 residues. V was pared by 5 bases and J by 8 bases, with 5 bases of the junction left unmatched. The CDR3 spells CASSLRTGEKLFF. In DNA form, the CDR3 reads TGTGCCAGCAGCCTGCGGACAGGCGAAAAACTGTTTTTT.

This clone has only one observation. The chain employs TRBV6-5 and TRBJ1-5; 7 bases agree with TRBD1. J was trimmed by 4 bases and V by 6 bases; bases with no gene match: 3. Per germline, CDR1 MNHEY and CDR2 SVGAGI. This CDR3 comprises 13 residues. CDR3 DNA: TGTGCCAGCAGATCGACAGGGAATCAGCCCCAGCATTTT. Amino acid sequence: CASRSTGNQPQHF.

The rearrangement uses TRBV19 and TRBJ2-5; TRBD2 might be the D (5 bases). The CDR3 is made up of 13 amino acids. CDR1 and CDR2 (germline): LNHDA, SQIVND (reference sequence). The V and J ends lost 8 bases and 5 bases respectively, with 15 bases between them. The DNA for the CDR3 is TGTGCCAGTTCTCGTGACTACGTTGAGACCCAGTACTTC. This translates into CASSRDYVETQYF.

V is TRBV5-5 and J is TRBJ1-2, with D hard to call. Trimming pared 0 bases from V and 8 bases from J, leaving 11 bases between. Germline-derived CDR1 and CDR2 are SGHKS and YYEKEE (reference sequence). The CDR3 has 13 residues. CDR3 in DNA: TGTGCCAGCAGCTTGGTGGTGAGGGTCGGCTACACCTTC. It encodes CASSLVVRVGYTF.

Written as DNA, the CDR3 is TGTGCCAGCAGCCAAGACGGGGCGGGGTTCGGGCCCCAGCATTTT. Translating it yields CASSQDGAGFGPQHF. The chain couples TRBV28 to TRBJ1-5, with D possibly TRBD1 on 5 matching bases. Per the germline V gene, CDR1 is MDHEN and CDR2 is SYDVKM. The CDR3 is 15 residues long. Trimming shortened V by 6 bases and J by 9 bases, and 21 bases separated the two germline ends.

CDR3 nucleotide sequence: TGTGCCAGCAGCCAATGGGACAGTAACAAATTGGGTAGGGATCAGCCCCAGCATTTT. It yields the protein CASSQWDSNKLGRDQPQHF. This chain joins TRBV28 and TRBJ1-5; 7 positions agree with TRBD1. CDR3 size: 19 residues. The germline CDR1 and CDR2 sequences are MDHEN and SYDVKM. The J segment lost 5 bases and the V segment lost 6 bases, leaving 22 bases of the junction unmatched.

This chain connects TRBV4-1 to TRBJ2-1; TRBD2 matches 12 bases. The CDR3 is made up of 16 amino acids. J lost 10 bases, V lost 3 bases, and 10 bases had no gene match. Per the germline V gene, CDR1 is MGHRA and CDR2 is YSYEKL. The CDR3: CASSQARLAGVIEQFF. As DNA, the CDR3 is TGCGCCAGCAGCCAGGCACGACTAGCGGGGGTTATCGAGCAGTTCTTC.

The chain links TRBV12-5 to TRBJ1-3; a possible D gene is TRBD1 (6 bases). V was trimmed by 0 bases and J by 2 bases, leaving 23 bases between them. Germline CDR1 LGHNT, CDR2 FRNRAP. This CDR3 spans 20 amino acids. The chain's CDR3 is CASGLVTLLDSYAPGNTIYF. For the CDR3, the DNA is TGTGCTAGTGGTTTGGTAACTTTATTGGACAGCTACGCTCCTGGAAACACCATATATTTT.

The gene calls are TRBV5-1 and TRBJ2-1, with 7 bases aligning to TRBD2. The CDR3 totals 16 residues. The germline CDR1 and CDR2 sequences are SGHRS and YFSETQ. With V trimmed by 0 bases and J by 4 bases, 7 bases remained unmatched. The CDR3 loop reads CASSLGPAGNYNEQFF. The CDR3 region has the DNA TGCGCCAGCAGCTTGGGTCCAGCGGGGAATTACAATGAGCAGTTCTTC.

This clone was seen a few times. The gene calls are TRBV18 and TRBJ1-1; D ambiguous. The CDR3 length is 14 residues. The germline V gene has CDR1 KGHSH and CDR2 LQKENI. V lost 5 bases and J 5 bases, leaving 15 bases between the germline ends. CDR3 protein: CASSEGQLGTEAFF. DNA for the CDR3: TGTGCCAGCTCAGAGGGCCAACTGGGGACTGAAGCTTTCTTT.

The CDR3 nucleotides are TGTGCCATCAGTGAGTTAGACAGGGGTTACAATGAGCAGTTCTTC. It codes for CAISELDRGYNEQFF. The chain couples TRBV10-3 to TRBJ2-1, with TRBD1 matching over 8 bases. Germline loops: CDR1 ENHRY, CDR2 SYGVKD. The trim removed 1 base at V and 4 bases at J, leaving 3 bases unmatched. This CDR3 is 15 amino acids long.

The J gene is TRBJ1-6, the V gene TRBV5-1, with D tentatively TRBD1 (6 bases). CDR1 and CDR2 (germline): SGHRS, YFSETQ. Trimming left V 1 base short and J 9 bases short, with 17 bases between. CDR3 length: 16 residues. CDR3 nucleotides: TGCGCCAGCAGCTTGATAGGGGGTCCTATGAGTTCACCCCTCCACTTT. Translating it yields CASSLIGGPMSSPLHF.

The genes are TRBV28 and TRBJ1-2; no clear D gene. With 7 bases removed from V and 4 bases from J, the gap between germline ends came to 10 bases. This CDR3 comprises 12 residues. CDR1 and CDR2 (germline): MDHEN, SYDVKM. CDR3 DNA: TGTGCCAGCAACTCCGGGGTCTATGGCTACACCTTC. Its translation: CASNSGVYGYTF.

The chain carries TRBV19 and TRBJ2-4; D is undetermined. This CDR3 contains 15 residues. Germline assignment: CDR1 LNHDA and CDR2 SQIVND (reference sequence). The ends were cut back, 5 bases at V and 0 bases at J, with 11 bases in the middle. CDR3 amino acids: CASSHGNLAKNIQYF. In DNA form, the CDR3 reads TGTGCCAGTAGTCATGGCAATTTAGCCAAAAACATTCAGTACTTC.

This rearrangement joins TRBV6-6 to TRBJ2-1; 10 bases are a match to TRBD1. Trimming cost V 6 bases and J 7 bases; bases outside gene matches: 6. Germline CDR1 MNHNY, CDR2 SVGAGI (reference sequence). The CDR3 totals 14 residues. The CDR3 reads CASRTGTGVNEQFF. CDR3 sequence (DNA): TGTGCCAGCAGAACCGGGACAGGGGTGAATGAGCAGTTCTTC.

The chain combines TRBV5-6 with TRBJ1-2, with a possible D match to TRBD1 (5 bases). The CDR3 contains 16 residues. Germline V gene sequence: CDR1 SGHDT, CDR2 YYEEEE. The V gene lost 3 bases and the J gene lost 6 bases, with 21 bases spanning the gap. The DNA of the CDR3 is TGTGCCAGCAGCTCGCGGGGCAGGCCGCTACCGAATGGCTACACCTTC. Its protein product is CASSSRGRPLPNGYTF.

This sequence joins TRBV7-6 and TRBJ1-1, with D maybe TRBD1 (5 bases). The length of the CDR3 is 14 residues. Germline assignment: CDR1 SGHVS and CDR2 FNYEAQ. V shed 2 bases and J shed 6 bases, with 13 bases lying between them. In DNA, the CDR3 is TGTGCCAGCAGCTTAAACGAAGGGGCCGCTGAAGCTTTCTTT. Protein sequence: CASSLNEGAAEAFF.

This chain links TRBV27 with TRBJ2-1; tentative D call: TRBD1 (5 bases). Germline V gives CDR1 MNHEY, CDR2 SMNVEV (reference sequence). V lost 10 bases, J lost 4 bases, and 8 bases lay in between. The CDR3 runs to 11 residues. The DNA for the CDR3 is TGTGCCACCAGACAGTACAATGAGCAGTTCTTC. Amino acid sequence: CATRQYNEQFF.